This TCR beta chain was captured in a study of cytomegalovirus exposure and HLA in healthy donors. In the PCR, 60 Vbeta and 13 Jbeta primers were used. Profiling relied on immunoSEQ multiplex PCR, and the TCRdb table lists in-frame clones only, not all of them. The table has some 150,000 clones, 65% to 90% seen once. The specimen sequenced was PBMCs. This TCR derives from a man aged 45-65 years in good health and CMV-seropositive.

The CDR3 reads CASSLDFLNQETQYF. The CDR3 DNA follows: TGTGCCAGCAGCTTAGACTTCCTAAATCAAGAGACCCAGTACTTC. The gene calls are TRBV7-2 and TRBJ2-5; D call uncertain. Deletions cut 1 base from V and 2 bases from J, with 11 bases between. CDR3 length equals 15 residues. Germline lookup yields CDR1 SGHTA and CDR2 FQGNSA.